This T cell receptor (beta chain) was captured in a study of shared clonotypes between healthy human individuals. Assay: immunoSEQ multiplex PCR; the TCRdb copy retains only in-frame clones and omits some. The table has around 2.1 million clones, just over 90% seen once; the top ten hold about 1.5%. The CDR3 spans 15 residues. Per germline, CDR1 MDHEN and CDR2 SYDVKM. V was trimmed by 7 bases and J by 0 bases, leaving 13 bases between them. Only one count was recorded for this clone. Positively selected for CCR7, the CD45RO-negative cells used as naive CD8 cells excluded terminally differentiated effector memory CD45RA+ cells.

Sequencing used naive CD8+ T cells from PBMCs. This TCR derives from a man aged 18 to 29 in good health. Some clones in this sample may be carry-over from other donors' samples. The chain joins TRBV28 to TRBJ1-5, with a tentative D call TRBD1 (5 bases). Written as DNA, the CDR3 is TGTGCCAGCATGGGGCAGACTTATAGCAATCAGCCCCAGCATTTT. Amino acids: CASMGQTYSNQPQHF.